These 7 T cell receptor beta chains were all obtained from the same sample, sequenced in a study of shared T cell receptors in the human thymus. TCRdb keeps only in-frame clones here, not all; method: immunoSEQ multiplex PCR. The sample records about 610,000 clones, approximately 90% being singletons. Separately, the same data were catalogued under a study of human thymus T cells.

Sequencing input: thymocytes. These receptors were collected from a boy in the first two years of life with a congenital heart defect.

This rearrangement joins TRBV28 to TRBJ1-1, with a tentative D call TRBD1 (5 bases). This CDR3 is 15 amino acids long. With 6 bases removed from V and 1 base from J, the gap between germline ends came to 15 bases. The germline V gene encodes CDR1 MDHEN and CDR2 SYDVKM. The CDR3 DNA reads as TGTGCCAGCAGCACTCTGCGGGACTGGAACACTGAAGCTTTCTTT. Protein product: CASSTLRDWNTEAFF.

This CDR3 reads CATPKEGQGRFWYF. Here the CDR3 DNA reads TGTGCCACCCCCAAGGAGGGACAGGGGCGTTTTTGGTACTTC. V is TRBV28 and J is TRBJ2-4; 10 bases fit TRBD1. Germline V lookup: CDR1 MDHEN, CDR2 SYDVKM. The CDR3 has 14 amino acids. After removal of 10 bases from V and 15 bases from J, the junction contained 18 bases not matched to a gene.

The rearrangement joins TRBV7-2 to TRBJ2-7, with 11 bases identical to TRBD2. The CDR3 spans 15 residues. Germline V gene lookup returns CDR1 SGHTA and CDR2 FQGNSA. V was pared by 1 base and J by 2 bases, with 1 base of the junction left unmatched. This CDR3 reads CASSLGTSGPYEQYF. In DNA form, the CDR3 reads TGTGCCAGCAGCTTAGGGACTAGCGGGCCCTACGAGCAGTACTTC.

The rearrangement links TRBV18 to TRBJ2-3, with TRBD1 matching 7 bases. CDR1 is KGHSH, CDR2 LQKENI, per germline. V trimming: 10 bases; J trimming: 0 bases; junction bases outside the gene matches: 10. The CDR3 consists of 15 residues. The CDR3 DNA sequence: TGTGCCACCCAGACTACGACAGGGAGCACAGATACGCAGTATTTT. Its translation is CATQTTTGSTDTQYF.

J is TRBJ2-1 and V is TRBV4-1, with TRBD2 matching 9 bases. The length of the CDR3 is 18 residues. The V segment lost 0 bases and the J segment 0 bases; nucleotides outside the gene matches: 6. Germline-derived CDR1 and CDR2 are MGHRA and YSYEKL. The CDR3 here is CASSQDSRSGSSYNEQFF. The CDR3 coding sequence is TGCGCCAGCAGCCAAGATTCTCGTAGCGGGAGCTCCTACAATGAGCAGTTCTTC.

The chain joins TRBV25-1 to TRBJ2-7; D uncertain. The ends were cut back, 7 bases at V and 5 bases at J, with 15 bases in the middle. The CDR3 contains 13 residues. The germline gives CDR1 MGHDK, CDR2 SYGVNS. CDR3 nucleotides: TGTGCCAGCACCCCCCGGGTCGGTGACGAGCAGTACTTC. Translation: CASTPRVGDEQYF.

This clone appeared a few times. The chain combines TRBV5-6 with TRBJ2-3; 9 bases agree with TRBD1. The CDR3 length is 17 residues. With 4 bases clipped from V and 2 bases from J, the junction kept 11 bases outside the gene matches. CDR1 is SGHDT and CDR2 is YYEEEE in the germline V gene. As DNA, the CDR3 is TGTGCCAGCAGCAAACACAGGGGGCTCGTGAACACAGATACGCAGTATTTT. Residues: CASSKHRGLVNTDTQYF.